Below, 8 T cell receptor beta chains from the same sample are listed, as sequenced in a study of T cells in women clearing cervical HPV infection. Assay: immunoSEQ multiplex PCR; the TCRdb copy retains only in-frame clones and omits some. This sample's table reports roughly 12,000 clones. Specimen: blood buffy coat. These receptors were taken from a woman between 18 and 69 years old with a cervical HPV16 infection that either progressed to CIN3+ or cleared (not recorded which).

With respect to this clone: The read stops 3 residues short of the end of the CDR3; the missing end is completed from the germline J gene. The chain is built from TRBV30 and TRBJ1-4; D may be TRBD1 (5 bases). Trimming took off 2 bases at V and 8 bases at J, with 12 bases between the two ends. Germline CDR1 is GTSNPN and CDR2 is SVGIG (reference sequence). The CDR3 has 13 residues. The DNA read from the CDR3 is TGTGCCTGGAGTCCCAGGGTTGGAGAAAAA. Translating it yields CAWSPRVGEK. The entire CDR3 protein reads CAWSPRVGEKLFF.

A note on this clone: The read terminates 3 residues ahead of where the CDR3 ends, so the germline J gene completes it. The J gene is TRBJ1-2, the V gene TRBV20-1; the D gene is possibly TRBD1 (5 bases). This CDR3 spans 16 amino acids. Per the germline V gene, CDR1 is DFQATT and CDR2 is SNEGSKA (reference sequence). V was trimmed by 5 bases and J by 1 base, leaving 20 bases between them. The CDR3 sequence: CSAQGGERIYNYGYTF. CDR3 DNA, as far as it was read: TGCAGTGCTCAGGGAGGAGAGAGGATTTATAACTATGGC.

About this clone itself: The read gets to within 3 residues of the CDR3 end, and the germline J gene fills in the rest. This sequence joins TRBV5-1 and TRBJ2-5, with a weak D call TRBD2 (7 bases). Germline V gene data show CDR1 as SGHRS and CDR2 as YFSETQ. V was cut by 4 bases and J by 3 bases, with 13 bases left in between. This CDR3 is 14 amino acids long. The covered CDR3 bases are TGCGCCAGCAGCGGGGGGGGCTTAGAAGAGACC. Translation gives CASSGGGLEET. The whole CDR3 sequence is CASSGGGLEETQYF.

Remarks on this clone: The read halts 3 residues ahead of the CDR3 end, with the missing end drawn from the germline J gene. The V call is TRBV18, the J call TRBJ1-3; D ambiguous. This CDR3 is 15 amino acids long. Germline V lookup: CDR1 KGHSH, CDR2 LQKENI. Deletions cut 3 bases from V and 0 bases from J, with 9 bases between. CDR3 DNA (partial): TGTGCCAGCTCACCGGCAGCGAGCTCTGGAAACACC. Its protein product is CASSPAASSGNT. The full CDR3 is CASSPAASSGNTIYF.

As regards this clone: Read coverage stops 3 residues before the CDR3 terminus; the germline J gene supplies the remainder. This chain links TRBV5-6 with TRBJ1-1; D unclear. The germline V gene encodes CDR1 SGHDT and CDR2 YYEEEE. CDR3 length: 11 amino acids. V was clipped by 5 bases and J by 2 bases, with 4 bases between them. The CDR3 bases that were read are TGTGCCAGCAGTTCTAACACTGAA. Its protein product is CASSSNTE. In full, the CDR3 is CASSSNTEAFF.

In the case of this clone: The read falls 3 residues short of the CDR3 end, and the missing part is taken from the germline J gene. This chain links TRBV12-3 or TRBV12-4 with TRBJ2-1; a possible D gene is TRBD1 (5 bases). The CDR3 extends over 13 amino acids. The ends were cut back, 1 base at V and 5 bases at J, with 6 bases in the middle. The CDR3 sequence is CASSLVQDNEQFF. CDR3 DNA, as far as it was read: TGTGCCAGCAGTTTAGTACAGGACAATGAG.

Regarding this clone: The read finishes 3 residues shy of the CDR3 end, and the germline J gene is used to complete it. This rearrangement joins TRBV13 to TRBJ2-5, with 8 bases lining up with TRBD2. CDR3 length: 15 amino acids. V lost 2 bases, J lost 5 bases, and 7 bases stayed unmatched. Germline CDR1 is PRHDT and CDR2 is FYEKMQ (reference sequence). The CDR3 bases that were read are TGTGCCAGCAGCTTAAGGGGTAGCGGGGTGGAGACC. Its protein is CASSLRGSGVET. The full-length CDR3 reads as CASSLRGSGVETQYF.

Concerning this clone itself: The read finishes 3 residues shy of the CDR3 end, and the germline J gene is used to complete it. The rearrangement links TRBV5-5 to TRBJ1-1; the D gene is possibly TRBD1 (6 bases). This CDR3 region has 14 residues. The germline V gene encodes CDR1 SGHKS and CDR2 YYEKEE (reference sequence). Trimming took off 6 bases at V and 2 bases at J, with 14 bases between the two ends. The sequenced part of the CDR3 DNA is TGTGCCAGCATATTGGGGACACCCAACACTGAA. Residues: CASILGTPNTE. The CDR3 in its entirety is CASILGTPNTEAFF.